Presented here are 25 T cell receptor beta chains from one specimen sequenced in a study of neurological immune-mediated disorders. The time point was: longitudinal time-point 3. TCRdb passed the 5' RACE reads through MiXCR, listing each CDR3 protein once. The sample holds more than 95,000 distinct CDR3 sequences, 11% seen once. Sample: PBMCs. The receptors were sampled from a female donor with HTLV-1-associated myelopathy (HAM/TSP).

This clonotype was seen many times. The V gene is TRBV5-4, the J gene TRBJ2-1; a weak D match, TRBD2 (7 bases). The CDR3 sequence is 17 residues long. Germline assignment: CDR1 SGHNT and CDR2 YYREEE (reference sequence). The V end was cut by 2 bases, the J end by 10 bases, with 25 bases between. The CDR3 is CASSLGGVRGAAREQFF. CDR3 nucleotide sequence: TGTGCCAGCAGCTTAGGGGGGGTTCGCGGGGCCGCTCGGGAGCAGTTCTTC. Based on the CDR3 plus reference TRBV5-4 and TRBJ2-1, the full variable domain is ETGVTQSPTHLIKTRGQQVTLRCSSQSGHNTVSWYQQALGQGPQFIFQYYREEENGRGNFPPRFSGLQFPNYSSELNVNALELDDSALYLCASSLGGVRGAAREQFFGPGTRLTVL.

This clonotype was seen ten or more times. The chain has TRBV7-2 and TRBJ2-7, with 8 bases that match TRBD2. With 5 bases clipped from V and 2 bases from J, the junction kept 8 bases outside the gene matches. The CDR3 extends over 15 amino acids. The V gene's germline CDR1 is SGHTA and CDR2 FQGNSA. DNA for the CDR3: TGTGCCAGCAGCGAGAGCGGGGGCCTAACCTACGAGCAGTACTTC. Its protein is CASSESGGLTYEQYF.

V and J are TRBV9 and TRBJ1-2; D is possibly TRBD1 (5 bases). The CDR3 is 14 amino acids. V lost 0 bases and J lost 12, with 18 bases in between. Germline CDR1 reads SGDLS; CDR2 reads YYNGEE. The CDR3 is CASSVVGGLQGHTF. The DNA of the CDR3 is TGTGCCAGCAGCGTAGTGGGGGGTTTGCAAGGCCACACCTTC.

This clonotype was seen many times. The V call is TRBV5-1, the J call TRBJ2-1; D gene unclear. V was trimmed by 0 bases and J by 5 bases, leaving 6 bases between them. The germline V gene has CDR1 SGHRS and CDR2 YFSETQ. The length of the CDR3 is 13 residues. The CDR3 spells CASSLGSDNEQFF. The DNA of the CDR3 is TGCGCCAGCAGCTTGGGATCTGACAATGAGCAGTTCTTC.

This clonotype showed up many times. The chain recombines TRBV7-9 with TRBJ1-3; D gene uncertain. CDR1 and CDR2 (germline): SEHNR, FQNEAQ (reference sequence). V lost 5 bases to trimming and J lost 4 bases, with 6 bases between them. The CDR3 runs 12 residues. The CDR3, as DNA: TGTGCCAGCAGCGAACTAGGAAACACCATATATTTT. Protein: CASSELGNTIYF.

This clonotype was counted at least ten times. V gene TRBV20-1 combines with J gene TRBJ2-2, with 11 bases matching TRBD2. V lost 2 bases and J lost 4; bases outside the gene matches: 3. Per germline, CDR1 DFQATT and CDR2 SNEGSKA (reference sequence). The CDR3 sequence is 15 residues long. The CDR3, as DNA: TGCAGTGCTAGACCGACTAGCGGGGTCACCGGGGAGCTGTTTTTT. Its protein is CSARPTSGVTGELFF.

The chain recombines TRBV5-1 with TRBJ2-5; D remains unclear. Per the germline V gene, CDR1 is SGHRS and CDR2 is YFSETQ. The CDR3 has 13 amino acids. Trimming shortened V by 5 bases and J by 1 base, and 9 bases separated the two germline ends. CDR3 region: CASSPPPQETQYF. The CDR3 nucleotides read TGCGCCAGCAGTCCTCCCCCCCAAGAGACCCAGTACTTC.

This clonotype was counted ten times or more. V usage is TRBV12-3 or TRBV12-4 and J usage is TRBJ2-5; TRBD1 aligns across 7 bases. The CDR3 spans 14 residues. Losses at the gene ends were 5 bases for V and 0 bases for J; bases not matched to a gene: 3. For the CDR3, the DNA is TGTGCCAGCAGTCCGGGACAGTACCAAGAGACCCAGTACTTC. Translated: CASSPGQYQETQYF.

At least ten counts were recorded for this clonotype. V gene TRBV27 combines with J gene TRBJ2-1, with 7 nucleotides matching TRBD1. The CDR3 totals 14 residues. Trimming at V came to 6 bases and at J to 2 bases, leaving 4 bases not matched to a gene. Germline V gene lookup returns CDR1 MNHEY and CDR2 SMNVEV (reference sequence). CDR3: CASSRGQPYNEQFF. The CDR3 DNA follows: TGTGCCAGCAGCCGGGGACAGCCCTACAATGAGCAGTTCTTC.

This clonotype was seen many times. This rearrangement joins TRBV5-8 to TRBJ2-1; D remains unclear. CDR1 and CDR2 (germline): SGHTS, YDEGEE. CDR3 length equals 12 residues. V shed 0 bases and J shed 12 bases, with 10 bases lying between them. The CDR3 sequence is CASSLGWGLQFF. The CDR3 DNA follows: TGTGCCAGCAGCTTGGGCTGGGGTTTGCAGTTCTTC.

This clonotype occurred many times. The rearrangement joins TRBV20-1 to TRBJ2-3, with D maybe TRBD1 (6 bases). V shed 1 base and J shed 5 bases, with 10 bases lying between them. Germline V gene sequence: CDR1 DFQATT, CDR2 SNEGSKA (reference sequence). The CDR3 sequence is 13 residues long. The CDR3 loop reads CSARGGPGDTQYF. The CDR3 DNA reads as TGCAGTGCTAGAGGGGGGCCAGGAGATACGCAGTATTTT.

This clonotype has a count of ten or more. The chain couples TRBV14 to TRBJ2-3; D might be TRBD2 (6 bases). The CDR3 spans 16 residues. Germline V gene data show CDR1 as SGHDN and CDR2 as FVKESK. The V gene lost 0 bases and the J gene lost 1 base, with 11 bases spanning the gap. Here the CDR3 DNA reads TGTGCCAGCAGCCAAGATGCGGGGCAGGGCACAGATACGCAGTATTTT. This sequence encodes CASSQDAGQGTDTQYF.

This clonotype was picked up many times. The chain links TRBV12-3 or TRBV12-4 to TRBJ2-2, with 7 bases that match TRBD1. The V and J ends lost 6 bases and 1 base, in that order; junction bases with no gene match: 2. CDR3 length: 14 residues. Here the CDR3 reads CASRRDRNTGELFF. DNA of the CDR3: TGTGCCAGCAGAAGGGACAGGAACACCGGGGAGCTGTTTTTT.

This clonotype was recorded at least ten times. The chain combines TRBV7-8 with TRBJ1-1; a weak D match, TRBD1 (5 bases). There are 17 residues in the CDR3. The ends were cut back, 1 base at V and 0 bases at J, with 15 bases in the middle. Per germline, CDR1 SGHVS and CDR2 FQNEAQ. CDR3 in DNA: TGTGCCAGCAGCTTAGGAGTGTGGGGCGGTTTGAACACTGAAGCTTTCTTT. Its protein is CASSLGVWGGLNTEAFF.

This clonotype was counted at least ten times. The J gene is TRBJ1-2, the V gene TRBV6-6, with unresolved D. Per the germline V gene, CDR1 is MNHNY and CDR2 is SVGAGI (reference sequence). This CDR3 comprises 15 residues. With 2 bases removed from V and 3 bases from J, the gap between germline ends came to 13 bases. CDR3 in amino acids: CASSYGRPRDYGYTF. The DNA for the CDR3 is TGTGCCAGCAGTTACGGTCGCCCCAGAGACTATGGCTACACCTTC.

This clonotype has at least ten counts. The chain has TRBV12-3 or TRBV12-4 and TRBJ1-5; D is unclear. This CDR3 contains 12 residues. V was cut by 4 bases and J by 2 bases, with 3 bases left in between. CDR3 coding DNA: TGTGCCAGCAGTTACGGCAATCAGCCCCAGCATTTT. It specifies CASSYGNQPQHF.

Here the CDR3 reads CASSQDPAGGYTDTQYF. CDR3 DNA sequence: TGCGCCAGCAGCCAAGATCCTGCGGGGGGCTACACAGATACGCAGTATTTT. V gene TRBV4-1 combines with J gene TRBJ2-3, with 8 positions matching TRBD2. Germline loops: CDR1 MGHRA, CDR2 YSYEKL. The length of the CDR3 is 17 residues. After removal of 0 bases from V and 2 bases from J, the junction contained 7 bases not matched to a gene.

This clonotype has ten or more counts. The chain couples TRBV12-3 or TRBV12-4 to TRBJ2-3, with D possibly matching TRBD2 (6 bases). The CDR3 sequence is 16 residues long. V lost 5 bases and J 6 bases, leaving 21 bases between the germline ends. The CDR3 DNA is TGTGCCAGCAGTCCACGGGACTCCCTAGGTGTGGATACGCAGTATTTT. Its translation: CASSPRDSLGVDTQYF.

This clonotype was found many times. This chain uses TRBV6-6 with TRBJ2-7; D not resolved. CDR3 length equals 11 residues. The V end was cut by 0 bases, the J end by 7 bases, with 4 bases between. The germline CDR1 and CDR2 sequences are MNHNY and SVGAGI (reference sequence). CDR3 nucleotides: TGTGCCAGCAGTTACTCAAGGGAGCAGTACTTC. It specifies CASSYSREQYF.

The table lists this clonotype with many counts. The V and J genes are TRBV2 and TRBJ1-1; 8 bases are shared with TRBD1. V was clipped by 6 bases and J by 10 bases; unmatched bases: 16. The CDR3 sequence is 15 residues long. Germline V gene sequence: CDR1 SNHLY, CDR2 FYNNEI. CDR3 sequence (DNA): TGTGCCAGCAGCCCTCCGGGACGGACAGGGCGAGCAGCTTTCTTT. As protein: CASSPPGRTGRAAFF.

This clonotype was recorded at least ten times. The genes are TRBV5-1 and TRBJ2-1; D is possibly TRBD1 (6 bases). CDR3 size: 16 residues. With 0 bases removed from V and 8 bases from J, the gap between germline ends came to 18 bases. Per germline, CDR1 SGHRS and CDR2 YFSETQ. Here the CDR3 reads CASSLEGNRVKYEQFF. The CDR3 nucleotides are TGCGCCAGCAGCTTGGAAGGGAACAGGGTGAAGTATGAGCAGTTCTTC.

This clonotype occurred many times. The genes are TRBV3-1 and TRBJ2-7; D not resolved. The CDR3 is 13 amino acids. Looked up from germline, CDR1 is LGHDT and CDR2 is YNNKEL (reference sequence). Trimming shortened V by 5 bases and J by 6 bases, and 14 bases separated the two germline ends. The CDR3, as DNA: TGTGCCAGCAGCTACCCTCTCGGGTCCGAGCAGTACTTC. Protein product: CASSYPLGSEQYF.

This clonotype was picked up many times. The chain couples TRBV5-1 to TRBJ2-2, with TRBD1 identical over 9 bases. Germline CDR1 is SGHRS and CDR2 is YFSETQ. With 6 bases clipped from V and 5 bases from J, the junction kept 8 bases outside the gene matches. The CDR3 runs to 15 residues. CDR3 bases: TGCGCCAGCATCTCTAGGACAGGGGAAACCGGGGAGCTGTTTTTT. It is translated as CASISRTGETGELFF.

This clonotype has at least ten counts. The chain employs TRBV2 and TRBJ2-2; D ambiguous. Germline assignment: CDR1 SNHLY and CDR2 FYNNEI. The V end lost 8 bases, the J end lost 5 bases, and 3 bases lay between the germline ends. This CDR3 is built from 10 residues. Here the CDR3 DNA reads TGTGCCAGCGGGACCGGGGAGCTGTTTTTT. Translating gives CASGTGELFF.

The chain is built from TRBV4-2 and TRBJ2-3, with D uncertain. The CDR3 length is 16 residues. Per the germline V gene, CDR1 is LGHNA and CDR2 is YNFKEQ. V gave up 1 base and J gave up 2 bases, with 13 bases separating them. CDR3 sequence reads: CASSQVVGENTDTQYF. CDR3 bases: TGTGCCAGCAGCCAAGTAGTAGGCGAGAACACAGATACGCAGTATTTT.